This TCR beta chain was recorded in a study of cytomegalovirus exposure and HLA in healthy donors. All the people who gave samples were healthy bone marrow donors. Primers for the PCR totalled 60 Vbeta and 13 Jbeta. Authors' methods: Later work found around 85 million unique TCR beta chains, with 9.5 million to 11 million shared. Method: immunoSEQ multiplex PCR; TCRdb's copy keeps in-frame clones and lacks some. V and J calls and clone size come straight from that table; D and trimming were deduced from the DNA. Among 150,000 to 200,000 clones listed, around 80% were seen once. Notes on this clone: Its specificity is unknown.

Points from the study as a whole: There were some V segments, including TRBV6-2 and TRBV6-3, excluded as indistinguishable.

Trimming removed 1 base at V and 0 bases at J, with 10 bases between. The CDR3 totals 15 residues. CDR1 SQVTM and CDR2 ANQGSEA come from the germline V gene. The chain employs TRBV29-1 and TRBJ2-1; D might be TRBD1 (6 bases). The receptor comes from a male donor in good health and CMV-seropositive. Specimen: PBMCs. CDR3 in amino acids: CSVEGEQGSYNEQFF. The CDR3 nucleotides are TGCAGCGTTGAAGGGGAACAGGGCTCCTACAATGAGCAGTTCTTC.